This record concerns one T cell receptor beta chain sequence. The record originates from a study of blood T cell repertoires in COVID-19. Some clones are missing from TCRdb's copy, which holds only in-frame ones; the method was immunoSEQ multiplex PCR. The sample records more than 300,000 clones, 80% to 90% being singletons. V trimming: 5 bases; J trimming: 7 bases; junction bases outside the gene matches: 14. The germline V gene has CDR1 SGHTA and CDR2 FQGTGA. This CDR3 has 16 residues. Source material: peripheral blood. This sequence joins TRBV7-3 and TRBJ2-1, with 7 positions matching TRBD2. The TCR comes from a woman aged 45-59 years with COVID-19, enrolled during active disease. The CDR3 protein is CASSPKGQGGSNEQFF. CDR3 nucleotides: TGTGCCAGCAGCCCTAAAGGGCAGGGAGGGTCGAATGAGCAGTTCTTC.